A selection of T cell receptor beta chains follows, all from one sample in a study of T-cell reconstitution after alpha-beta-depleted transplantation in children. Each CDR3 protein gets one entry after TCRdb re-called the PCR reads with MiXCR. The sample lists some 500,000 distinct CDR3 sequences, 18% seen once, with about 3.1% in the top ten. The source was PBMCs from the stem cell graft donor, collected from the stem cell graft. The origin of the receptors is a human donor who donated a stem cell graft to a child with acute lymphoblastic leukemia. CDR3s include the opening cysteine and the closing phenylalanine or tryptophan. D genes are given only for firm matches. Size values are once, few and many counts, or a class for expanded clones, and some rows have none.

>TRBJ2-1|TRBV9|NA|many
CASSASSDTSYNEQFF
TGTGCCAGCAGCGCAAGCTCGGACACGTCCTACAATGAGCAGTTCTTC
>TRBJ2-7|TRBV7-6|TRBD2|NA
CASSFFAGTSGESNEQYF
TGTGCCAGCAGCTTCTTCGCGGGGACTAGCGGGGAGAGCAACGAGCAGTACTTC
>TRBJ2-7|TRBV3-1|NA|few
CASSALPGSTYEQYF
TGTGCCAGCAGCGCTCTGCCGGGTTCCACCTACGAGCAGTACTTC
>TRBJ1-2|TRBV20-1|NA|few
CSIIQGDKGYTF
TGCAGTATCATCCAGGGTGATAAAGGCTACACCTTC
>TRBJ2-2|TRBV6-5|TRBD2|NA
CASSYSGTSDGELFF
TGTGCCAGCAGTTACTCGGGTACTAGCGACGGGGAGCTGTTTTTT
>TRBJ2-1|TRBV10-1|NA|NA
CASSEDPNSYNEQFF
TGCGCCAGCAGTGAGGACCCGAACTCCTACAATGAGCAGTTCTTC
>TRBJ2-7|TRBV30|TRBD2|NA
CAWSPAGVLEQYF
TGTGCCTGGTCCCCCGCGGGAGTGCTCGAGCAGTACTTC
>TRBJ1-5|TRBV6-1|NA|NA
CASRAATAYSNQPQHF
TGTGCCAGCAGGGCAGCCACTGCTTATAGCAATCAGCCCCAGCATTTT
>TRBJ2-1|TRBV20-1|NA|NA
CSAGSGGLPYNEQFF
TGCAGTGCGGGGTCAGGCGGACTCCCTTACAATGAGCAGTTCTTC
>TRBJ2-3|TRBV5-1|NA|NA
CASGWQRTDTQYF
TGCGCCAGCGGGTGGCAGCGCACAGATACGCAGTATTTT
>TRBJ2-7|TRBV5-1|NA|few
CASSLESARAYEQYF
TGCGCCAGCAGCTTAGAAAGCGCACGGGCCTACGAGCAGTACTTC
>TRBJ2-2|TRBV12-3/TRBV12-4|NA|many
CASSFAGELFF
TGTGCCAGCAGCTTCGCCGGGGAGCTGTTTTTT
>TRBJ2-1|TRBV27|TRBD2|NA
CASSFLAGSYNEQFF
TGTGCCAGCAGTTTTCTAGCGGGCTCCTACAATGAGCAGTTCTTC
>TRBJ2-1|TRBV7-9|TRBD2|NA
CASSLEGLAGRNEQFF
TGTGCCAGCAGCTTAGAAGGCCTAGCGGGTAGGAATGAGCAGTTCTTC
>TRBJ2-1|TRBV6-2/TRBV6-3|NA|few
CASSYSKPGEQFF
TGTGCCAGCAGTTACTCGAAACCCGGTGAGCAGTTCTTC
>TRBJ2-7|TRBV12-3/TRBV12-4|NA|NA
CASSSSSGGWAYEQYF
TGTGCCAGCAGCAGCTCGTCGGGGGGCTGGGCCTACGAGCAGTACTTC
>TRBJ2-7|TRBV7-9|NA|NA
CASSRQNSYEQYF
TGTGCCAGCAGCCGACAGAACTCCTACGAGCAGTACTTC
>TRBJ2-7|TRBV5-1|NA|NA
CASSLAISPGAQYEQYF
TGCGCCAGCAGCTTGGCTATTTCCCCAGGGGCGCAATACGAGCAGTACTTC
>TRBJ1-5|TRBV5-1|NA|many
CASSLGQGGNQPQHF
TGCGCCAGCAGCTTAGGGCAGGGAGGCAATCAGCCCCAGCATTTT
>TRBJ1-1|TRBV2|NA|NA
CASSRGAVLMNTEAFF
TGTGCCAGCAGTAGGGGGGCGGTTCTCATGAACACTGAAGCTTTCTTT
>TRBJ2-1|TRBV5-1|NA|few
CASSLGLVHGYNEQFF
TGCGCCAGCAGCTTGGGACTAGTTCACGGTTACAATGAGCAGTTCTTC
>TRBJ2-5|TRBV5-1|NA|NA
CASSPGGGGYKETQYF
TGCGCCAGCAGCCCCGGAGGGGGGGGCTATAAGGAGACCCAGTACTTC
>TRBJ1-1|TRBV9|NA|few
CASSERGRQGLTEAFF
TGTGCCAGCAGCGAGAGGGGGAGGCAGGGATTAACTGAAGCTTTCTTT
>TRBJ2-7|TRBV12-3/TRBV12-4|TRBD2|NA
CASELYSGRGEQYF
TGTGCCAGCGAATTGTACAGCGGGAGGGGAGAGCAGTACTTC
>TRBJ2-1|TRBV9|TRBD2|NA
CASSPGTSEGNEQFF
TGTGCCAGCAGCCCCGGGACTAGCGAGGGCAATGAGCAGTTCTTC
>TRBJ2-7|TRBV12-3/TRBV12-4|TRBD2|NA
CASSPTLAGGTTYEQYF
TGTGCCAGCAGTCCGACCTTAGCGGGAGGAACAACCTACGAGCAGTACTTC
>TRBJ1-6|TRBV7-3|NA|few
CASSQTVPVSPLHF
TGTGCCAGCAGCCAAACAGTTCCGGTATCACCCCTCCACTTT
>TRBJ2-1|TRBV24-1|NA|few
CATSDSSYNEQFF
TGTGCCACCAGTGACTCAAGTTACAATGAGCAGTTCTTC
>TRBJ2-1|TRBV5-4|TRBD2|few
CASSPAGTSDYNEQFF
TGTGCCAGCAGCCCCGCCGGGACTAGCGACTACAATGAGCAGTTCTTC
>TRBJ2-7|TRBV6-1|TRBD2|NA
CASSEVAGGVGEQYF
TGTGCCAGCAGTGAAGTGGCGGGAGGGGTGGGGGAGCAGTACTTC
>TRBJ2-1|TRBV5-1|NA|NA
CASRSVGNEQFF
TGCGCCAGCAGGAGCGTGGGCAATGAGCAGTTCTTC
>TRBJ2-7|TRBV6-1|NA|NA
CASRDAYWRATSYEQYF
TGTGCCAGCAGAGACGCTTACTGGAGGGCGACCTCCTACGAGCAGTACTTC
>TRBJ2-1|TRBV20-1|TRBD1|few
CSPDRPTHNEQFF
TGCAGTCCGGACAGGCCTACTCACAATGAGCAGTTCTTC
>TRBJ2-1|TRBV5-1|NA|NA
CASSLPGSANEQFF
TGCGCCAGCAGCTTGCCAGGGTCGGCCAATGAGCAGTTCTTC
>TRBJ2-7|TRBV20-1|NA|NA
CSASSADPGYEQYF
TGCAGTGCTAGCTCTGCGGACCCCGGCTACGAGCAGTACTTC
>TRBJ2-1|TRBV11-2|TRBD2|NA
CALSQREGYNEQFF
TGTGCCCTTTCCCAGCGGGAGGGTTACAATGAGCAGTTCTTC
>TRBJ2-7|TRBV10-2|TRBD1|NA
CASSWTTGGEQYF
TGCGCCAGCAGTTGGACCACAGGGGGCGAGCAGTACTTC
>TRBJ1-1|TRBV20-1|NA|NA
CSARDRHAENTEAFF
TGCAGTGCTAGAGATAGGCACGCCGAGAACACTGAAGCTTTCTTC
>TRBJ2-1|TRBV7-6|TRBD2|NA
CASTDSSGGNEQFF
TGTGCCAGCACCGACAGCAGCGGGGGCAATGAGCAGTTCTTC
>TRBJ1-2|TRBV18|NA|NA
CASSPPGSYYGYTF
TGTGCCAGCTCACCACCTGGCAGCTACTATGGCTACACCTTC
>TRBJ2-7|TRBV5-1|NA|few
CASSLDLDSGRGTEQYF
TGCGCCAGCAGCTTGGACCTAGACTCAGGAAGAGGTACCGAGCAGTACTTC
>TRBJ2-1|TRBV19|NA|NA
CASIIGESSYNEQFF
TGTGCCAGTATTATAGGGGAGAGCTCCTACAATGAGCAGTTCTTC
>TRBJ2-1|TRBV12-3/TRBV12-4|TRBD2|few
CASSLDLAEASSYNEQFF
TGTGCCAGCAGTTTAGACCTAGCGGAGGCTAGCTCCTACAATGAGCAGTTCTTC
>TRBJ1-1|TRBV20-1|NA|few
CSARDGAGRTEAFF
TGCAGTGCTAGAGATGGCGCGGGGAGGACTGAAGCTTTCTTT
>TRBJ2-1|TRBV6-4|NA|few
CASSDVPRGLGNEQFF
TGTGCCAGCAGTGACGTCCCACGGGGTCTCGGGAATGAGCAGTTCTTC
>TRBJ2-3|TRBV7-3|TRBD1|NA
CASSSRDRGQWADTQYF
TGTGCCAGCAGTTCCCGGGACAGGGGGCAGTGGGCAGATACGCAGTATTTT
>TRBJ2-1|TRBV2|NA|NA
CAREAAQRDEQFF
TGTGCCAGGGAAGCGGCGCAACGCGATGAGCAGTTCTTC
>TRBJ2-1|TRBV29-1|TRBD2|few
CSVVSSGLAGSYNEQFF
TGCAGCGTTGTCAGTTCCGGACTAGCAGGGTCCTACAATGAGCAGTTCTTC
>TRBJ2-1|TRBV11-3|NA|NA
CASSLRPLSYNEQFF
TGTGCCAGCAGCTTACGTCCCCTCTCCTACAATGAGCAGTTCTTC